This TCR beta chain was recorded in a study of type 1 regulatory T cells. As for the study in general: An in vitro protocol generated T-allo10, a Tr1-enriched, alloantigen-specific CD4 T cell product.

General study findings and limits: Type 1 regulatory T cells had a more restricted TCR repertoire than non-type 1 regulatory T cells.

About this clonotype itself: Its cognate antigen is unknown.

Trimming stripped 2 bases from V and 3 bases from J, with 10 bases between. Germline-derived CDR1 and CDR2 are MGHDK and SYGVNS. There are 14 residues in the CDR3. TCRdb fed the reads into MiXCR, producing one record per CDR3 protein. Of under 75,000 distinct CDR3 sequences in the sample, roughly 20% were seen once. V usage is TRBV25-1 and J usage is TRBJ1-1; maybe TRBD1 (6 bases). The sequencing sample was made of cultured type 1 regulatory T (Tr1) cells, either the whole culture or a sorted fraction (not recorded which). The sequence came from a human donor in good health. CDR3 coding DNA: TGTGCCAGCAGTGAAGGGGGCAGACACACTGAAGCTTTCTTT. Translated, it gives CASSEGGRHTEAFF.